Following are 17 T cell receptor beta chains from one sample sequenced in a study of blood T cell repertoires in COVID-19. TCRdb's copy holds only in-frame clones and misses some; the assay was immunoSEQ multiplex PCR. The table lists 200,000 or so clones, roughly 85% of them singletons. The sequenced sample consisted of PBMCs or T cells enriched from blood (not recorded which). The receptors were sampled from a woman in her forties with acute COVID-19.

This chain uses TRBV12-5 with TRBJ1-2, with D possibly matching TRBD1 (5 bases). V gave up 4 bases and J gave up 1 base, with 13 bases separating them. CDR1 is LGHNT and CDR2 is FRNRAP in the germline V gene. This CDR3 spans 15 amino acids. The CDR3 DNA reads TGTGCTAGTGGTTCGGGCTACGGGGGTAACTATGGCTACACCTTC. Translated: CASGSGYGGNYGYTF.

The CDR3 sequence: CASSLTGSNYGYTF. As DNA, the CDR3 is TGTGCCAGCAGCCTGACAGGGTCTAACTATGGCTACACCTTC. This rearrangement joins TRBV6-5 to TRBJ1-2; 7 bases are a match to TRBD1. V was pared by 6 bases and J by 0 bases, with 4 bases of the junction left unmatched. The CDR3 spans 14 residues. Germline V CDR1 and CDR2: MNHEY, SVGAGI.

J is TRBJ2-1 and V is TRBV11-3, with TRBD2 identical over 9 bases. Germline assignment: CDR1 SGHNT and CDR2 YENEEA. This CDR3 has 16 amino acids. The junction had 8 bases not matched to a gene; V was cut back by 5 bases and J by 3 bases. The CDR3 here is CASSRDSGGYYNEQFF. Written as DNA, the CDR3 is TGTGCCAGCAGCCGCGATAGCGGGGGCTACTACAATGAGCAGTTCTTC.

This clone was picked up one time. The chain links TRBV10-3 to TRBJ2-7; TRBD1 is a possible D gene (5 bases). The length of the CDR3 is 13 residues. The V and J ends lost 6 bases and 0 bases respectively, with 9 bases between them. Per the germline V gene, CDR1 is ENHRY and CDR2 is SYGVKD. The CDR3 DNA follows: TGTGCCATCAGACCCACAGGCTCCTACGAGCAGTACGTC. This codes for CAIRPTGSYEQYV.

The chain links TRBV13 to TRBJ2-7; 8 nucleotides agree with TRBD2. CDR1 is PRHDT and CDR2 is FYEKMQ in the germline V gene (reference sequence). The length of the CDR3 is 17 residues. V trimming: 4 bases; J trimming: 0 bases; junction bases outside the gene matches: 11. The CDR3 protein is CASSSYVTSGDSYEQYF. CDR3 bases: TGTGCCAGCAGCTCCTATGTTACTAGCGGAGACTCCTACGAGCAGTACTTC. Supplemented by reference TRBV13 and TRBJ2-7, the full variable domain reads AAGVIQSPRHLIKEKRETATLKCYPIPRHDTVYWYQQGPGQDPQFLISFYEKMQSDKGSIPDRFSAQQFSDYHSELNMSSLELGDSALYFCASSSYVTSGDSYEQYFGPGTRLTVT.

This clone was observed once. The chain carries TRBV18 and TRBJ2-7; 8 bases map to TRBD1. V trimming: 3 bases; J trimming: 0 bases; junction bases outside the gene matches: 4. The length of the CDR3 is 15 residues. Germline V gene lookup returns CDR1 KGHSH and CDR2 LQKENI. CDR3 nucleotide sequence: TGTGCCAGCTCACCCGGGACAGGCGGCTCCTACGAGCAGTACGTC. It yields the protein CASSPGTGGSYEQYV.

The chain joins TRBV6-5 to TRBJ2-7; D unresolved. Deletions cut 5 bases from V and 3 bases from J, with 14 bases between. Germline V lookup: CDR1 MNHEY, CDR2 SVGAGI. The CDR3 has 14 residues. Here the CDR3 reads CASSPVWQDYEQYF. CDR3 nucleotides: TGTGCCAGCAGTCCGGTTTGGCAGGACTACGAGCAGTACTTC.

The gene calls are TRBV2 and TRBJ1-5; 9 nucleotides match TRBD1. Germline-derived CDR1 and CDR2 are SNHLY and FYNNEI. Trimming cost V 5 bases and J 4 bases; bases outside gene matches: 6. This CDR3 is built from 15 residues. Written as DNA, the CDR3 is TGTGCCAGCAGTAAGGACAGGGGCCCTAATCAGCCCCAGCATTTT. This codes for CASSKDRGPNQPQHF.

The rearrangement links TRBV4-3 to TRBJ1-1; tentative D call: TRBD1 (6 bases). With 1 base removed from V and 11 bases from J, the gap between germline ends came to 14 bases. The CDR3 is made up of 13 amino acids. Germline V gives CDR1 LGHNA, CDR2 YSLEER. For the CDR3, the DNA is TGCGCCAGCAGCCAAGTGGTGGGGGCGCGGGCTTTCTTT. It specifies CASSQVVGARAFF.

The chain uses TRBV2 and TRBJ1-1; TRBD1 is a possible D gene (6 bases). The V gene's germline CDR1 is SNHLY and CDR2 FYNNEI. CDR3 length: 15 amino acids. V gave up 6 bases and J gave up 3 bases, with 17 bases separating them. For the CDR3, the DNA is TGTGCCAGCAGCATCGCACAGGGTTTGGACACTGAAGCTTTCTTT. Amino acid sequence: CASSIAQGLDTEAFF. Supplemented by reference TRBV2 and TRBJ1-1, the full variable domain reads EPEVTQTPSHQVTQMGQEVILRCVPISNHLYFYWYRQILGQKVEFLVSFYNNEISEKSEIFDDQFSVERPDGSNFTLKIRSTKLEDSAMYFCASSIAQGLDTEAFFGQGTRLTVV.

The chain has TRBV7-9 and TRBJ2-5, with 9 bases matching TRBD1. This CDR3 is 16 amino acids long. The ends lost 3 bases at V and 4 bases at J; junction bases unmatched: 9. Per germline, CDR1 SEHNR and CDR2 FQNEAQ (reference sequence). The CDR3 DNA is TGTGCCAGCAGCTTCGAAGGGACAGGGTCGGGAGAGACCCAGTACTTC. Translated: CASSFEGTGSGETQYF.

This clone has just a few counts. V and J are TRBV5-4 and TRBJ2-5, with D possibly matching TRBD1 (6 bases). Trimming pared 5 bases from V and 2 bases from J, leaving 13 bases between. Germline CDR1 reads SGHNT; CDR2 reads YYREEE (reference sequence). This CDR3 is 14 amino acids long. CDR3 bases: TGTGCCAGCAGTTCCGGACAGTTTCAAGAGACCCAGTACTTC. This codes for CASSSGQFQETQYF.

The rearrangement uses TRBV3-1 (or the pseudogene TRBV3-2) and TRBJ1-3; TRBD1 aligns across 7 bases. The V gene's germline CDR1 is LGHDT and CDR2 YNNKEL (reference sequence). V dropped 5 bases and J dropped 0; count of bases not matched to a gene: 7. The CDR3 spans 16 residues. The CDR3 region is CASSIRQGRSGNTIYF. DNA of the CDR3: TGTGCCAGCAGCATAAGACAGGGCCGCTCTGGAAACACCATATATTTT.

V and J are TRBV6-5 and TRBJ2-2; 10 bases match TRBD2. After removal of 0 bases from V and 4 bases from J, the junction contained 2 bases not matched to a gene. This CDR3 is 16 amino acids long. CDR1 is MNHEY and CDR2 is SVGAGI in the germline V gene. The CDR3 sequence: CASSYSLAGVTGELFF. In DNA form, the CDR3 reads TGTGCCAGCAGTTACTCCCTAGCGGGGGTCACCGGGGAGCTGTTTTTT.

The chain carries TRBV19 and TRBJ1-2; the D gene is possibly TRBD1 (6 bases). Trimming shortened V by 2 bases and J by 7 bases, and 17 bases separated the two germline ends. CDR3 length equals 15 residues. The germline V gene has CDR1 LNHDA and CDR2 SQIVND (reference sequence). The chain's CDR3 is CASSINPTGTGGYTF. CDR3 in DNA: TGTGCCAGTAGTATAAACCCAACAGGGACGGGTGGCTACACCTTC.

The chain joins TRBV6-2 or TRBV6-3 to TRBJ2-7; 7 bases align to TRBD2. This CDR3 has 16 residues. J lost 4 bases, V lost 1 base, and 10 bases had no gene match. Per germline, CDR1 MNHEY and CDR2 SVGEGT. The CDR3 DNA sequence: TGTGCCAGCAGTTACTTAATCCGGGACTACGAATACGAGCAGTACTTC. This gives the protein CASSYLIRDYEYEQYF.

This chain joins TRBV6-5 and TRBJ1-6, with D unresolved. V shed 0 bases and J shed 7 bases, with 10 bases lying between them. Germline values: CDR1 MNHEY, CDR2 SVGAGI. This CDR3 has 15 residues. The CDR3 DNA reads TGTGCCAGCAGTTACTCCGGCGGGGAAAATTCACCCCTCCACTTT. Its translation: CASSYSGGENSPLHF.